One and the same sample provided the 20 T cell receptor beta chains below, sequenced in a study of radiation and T cells in renal cell carcinoma. Time point reported: baseline pretreatment blood. Treatment here: 15 Gy SBRT to primary tumor, nephrectomy 4 weeks later. Only in-frame clones appear in the TCRdb table, and some are missing; sequencing was by immunoSEQ multiplex PCR. The table records approximately 100,000 clones, approximately 86% of them present only once. The source was blood, collected from a patient whose treatment included radiotherapy and nephrectomy. The receptors stem from a man in his fifties with renal cell carcinoma.

V gene TRBV10-3 combines with J gene TRBJ2-2; TRBD2 agrees at 12 bases. The CDR3 has 16 residues. Trimming cost V 10 bases and J 6 bases; bases outside gene matches: 12. CDR1 is ENHRY, CDR2 SYGVKD, per germline. The CDR3, as DNA: TGTGCCACCCAGGGGAGACTAGCGGGGGCCCCCGGGGAGCTGTTTTTT. Its translation is CATQGRLAGAPGELFF.

The chain links TRBV2 to TRBJ1-2; D is ambiguous. The germline V gene encodes CDR1 SNHLY and CDR2 FYNNEI. Trimming took 7 bases from V and 2 from J, leaving 11 bases between them. The CDR3 is 13 amino acids. The CDR3: CASKPPGNYGYTF. CDR3 sequence (DNA): TGTGCCAGCAAACCCCCTGGAAACTATGGCTACACCTTC.

The chain links TRBV6-1 to TRBJ1-4, with 9 bases aligning to TRBD1. CDR3 length: 18 amino acids. Germline V lookup: CDR1 MNHNS, CDR2 SASEGT. Losses at the gene ends were 2 bases for V and 3 bases for J; bases not matched to a gene: 10. CDR3 region: CASSERSGTGLPNEKLFF. CDR3 sequence (DNA): TGTGCCAGCAGTGAAAGATCCGGGACAGGGTTACCTAATGAAAAACTGTTTTTT.

The chain joins TRBV11-2 to TRBJ2-7; D is perhaps TRBD1 or TRBD2 (6 bases each). V was pared by 5 bases and J by 4 bases, with 21 bases between. CDR3 size: 16 residues. Germline V lookup: CDR1 SGHAT, CDR2 FQNNGV. CDR3 DNA sequence: TGTGCCAGCAGCACGCAGATTAGGGGGGAACGGTACGAGCAGTACTTC. It specifies CASSTQIRGERYEQYF.

J is TRBJ2-5 and V is TRBV19, with D possibly matching TRBD1 (5 bases). V lost 5 bases to trimming and J lost 1 base, with 14 bases between them. CDR1 is LNHDA and CDR2 is SQIVND in the germline V gene (reference sequence). The CDR3 is made up of 15 amino acids. In nucleotides, the CDR3 is TGTGCCAGTAGTTTGGACACCACTCGCCAAGAGACCCAGTACTTC. Translated: CASSLDTTRQETQYF.

A word on this clone: Other DNA sequences within the sample encode an identical CDR3. This chain connects TRBV5-1 to TRBJ2-3, with D possibly TRBD1 on 6 matching bases. The CDR3 runs 13 residues. The V end lost 5 bases, the J end lost 1 base, and 8 bases lay between the germline ends. Germline assignment: CDR1 SGHRS and CDR2 YFSETQ. Written as DNA, the CDR3 is TGCGCCAGCAGTCCAGGGGGCACAGATACGCAGTATTTT. Protein product: CASSPGGTDTQYF.

In its sample, this clone was seen a few times. This chain connects TRBV2 to TRBJ2-7; tentative D call: TRBD1 (6 bases). The CDR3 runs 12 residues. CDR1 is SNHLY, CDR2 FYNNEI, per germline. Trimming removed 5 bases at V and 5 bases at J, with 10 bases between. In DNA, the CDR3 is TGTGCCAGCAGTCGGGACACCAACGAGCAGTACTTC. Residues: CASSRDTNEQYF. Drawing the rest from reference TRBV2 and TRBJ2-7, the complete variable domain is EPEVTQTPSHQVTQMGQEVILRCVPISNHLYFYWYRQILGQKVEFLVSFYNNEISEKSEIFDDQFSVERPDGSNFTLKIRSTKLEDSAMYFCASSRDTNEQYFGPGTRLTVT.

V gene TRBV19 combines with J gene TRBJ1-4; TRBD1 aligns across 7 bases. The CDR3 extends over 14 amino acids. Per the germline V gene, CDR1 is LNHDA and CDR2 is SQIVND (reference sequence). V gave up 10 bases and J gave up 4 bases; unmatched junction bases: 9. The CDR3 nucleotides read TGTGCCACCCGTCCGGGACAGCATAATGAAAAACTGTTTTTT. Encoded protein: CATRPGQHNEKLFF.

V gene TRBV13 combines with J gene TRBJ1-2; D uncertain. Trimming pared 8 bases from V and 8 bases from J, leaving 15 bases between. This CDR3 has 12 residues. Germline V gene lookup returns CDR1 PRHDT and CDR2 FYEKMQ (reference sequence). In DNA form, the CDR3 reads TGTGCCAGCTTCTCGACGGTGGAAGGCTACACCTTC. Amino acid sequence: CASFSTVEGYTF. The variable domain in full, with the rest retrieved from reference TRBV13 and TRBJ1-2, is AAGVIQSPRHLIKEKRETATLKCYPIPRHDTVYWYQQGPGQDPQFLISFYEKMQSDKGSIPDRFSAQQFSDYHSELNMSSLELGDSALYFCASFSTVEGYTFGSGTRLTVV.

This sequence joins TRBV5-6 and TRBJ2-5; 7 bases align to TRBD2. J lost 1 base, V lost 3 bases, and 12 bases had no gene match. CDR1 SGHDT and CDR2 YYEEEE come from the germline V gene. CDR3 length: 17 amino acids. The CDR3 is CASSSSGRREIQETQYF. DNA for the CDR3: TGTGCCAGCAGCTCGAGTGGAAGGCGGGAGATCCAAGAGACCCAGTACTTC.

The rearrangement joins TRBV7-2 to TRBJ1-5; D uncertain. Germline assignment: CDR1 SGHTA and CDR2 FQGNSA. V was pared by 4 bases and J by 15 bases, with 19 bases between. This CDR3 is built from 13 residues. In DNA form, the CDR3 reads TGTGCCAGCAGCTCGTCCCTGGGCGGCTTCCGGCATTTT. Encoded protein: CASSSSLGGFRHF.

This clone was found a few times. The chain links TRBV7-2 to TRBJ2-1; D unclear. Trimming removed 3 bases at V and 6 bases at J, with 12 bases between. The CDR3 consists of 14 residues. CDR1 SGHTA and CDR2 FQGNSA come from the germline V gene. The CDR3 region is CASSLPVWGNEQFF. DNA of the CDR3: TGTGCCAGCAGCTTGCCGGTCTGGGGCAATGAGCAGTTCTTC.

V usage is TRBV9 and J usage is TRBJ2-1; 11 bases line up with TRBD1. The CDR3 extends over 20 amino acids. Germline V lookup: CDR1 SGDLS, CDR2 YYNGEE. J gave up 2 bases and V 1 base, and 14 bases lay outside the gene matches. CDR3 sequence (DNA): TGTGCCAGCAGCGTACTAGGGACAGGGGGTCTGCCTACCCCCTACAATGAGCAGTTCTTC. This sequence encodes CASSVLGTGGLPTPYNEQFF.

The chain joins TRBV9 to TRBJ2-1; possible D gene TRBD1, 6 bases. Trimming removed 2 bases from V and 4 bases from J, with 13 bases in between. The germline CDR1 and CDR2 sequences are SGDLS and YYNGEE. The CDR3 has 15 residues. CDR3 amino acids: CASSVGTQFYNEQFF. For the CDR3, the DNA is TGTGCCAGCAGCGTCGGGACACAATTTTACAATGAGCAGTTCTTC.

The chain has TRBV5-1 and TRBJ2-1, with 9 positions matching TRBD2. The V gene end was trimmed by 4 bases and the J gene end by 5 bases; junction bases not matched to a gene: 7. The CDR3 runs to 15 residues. Germline V gene sequence: CDR1 SGHRS, CDR2 YFSETQ. The CDR3 DNA is TGCGCCAGCAGCCAGAGCGGGGGGACACACAATGAGCAGTTCTTC. As protein: CASSQSGGTHNEQFF. The whole variable domain, remainder taken from reference TRBV5-1 and TRBJ2-1, is KAGVTQTPRYLIKTRGQQVTLSCSPISGHRSVSWYQQTPGQGLQFLFEYFSETQRNKGNFPGRFSGRQFSNSRSEMNVSTLELGDSALYLCASSQSGGTHNEQFFGPGTRLTVL.

The genes are TRBV27 and TRBJ1-6; no definite D call. Germline V gene sequence: CDR1 MNHEY, CDR2 SMNVEV (reference sequence). The CDR3 totals 16 residues. The ends were cut back, 6 bases at V and 2 bases at J, with 14 bases in the middle. CDR3 residues: CASRNRPNAYNSPLHF. The CDR3 DNA reads as TGTGCCAGCAGGAACCGACCAAACGCCTATAATTCACCCCTCCACTTT.

This chain uses TRBV7-9 with TRBJ1-1; D uncertain. Deletions cut 2 bases from V and 5 bases from J, with 12 bases between. This CDR3 has 14 amino acids. The germline CDR1 and CDR2 sequences are SEHNR and FQNEAQ (reference sequence). CDR3 protein: CASSLNLEATEAFF. In DNA, the CDR3 is TGTGCCAGCAGCTTAAATTTAGAGGCTACTGAAGCTTTCTTT.

The rearrangement uses TRBV5-1 and TRBJ2-3; 8 bases fit TRBD1. Germline CDR1 and CDR2: SGHRS and YFSETQ. CDR3 length: 14 residues. J gave up 6 bases and V 6 bases, and 9 bases lay outside the gene matches. In nucleotides, the CDR3 is TGCGCCAGCACCCCGGGACAGGAGGAGGATACGCAGTATTTT. Encoded protein: CASTPGQEEDTQYF.

This chain uses TRBV7-6 with TRBJ1-1; no clear D gene. Trimming cost V 3 bases and J 1 base, with 18 bases left between them. The CDR3 consists of 17 residues. Germline CDR1 reads SGHVS; CDR2 reads FNYEAQ. The CDR3 spells CASSLAGGPLSNTEAFF. The CDR3 nucleotides read TGTGCCAGCAGCTTGGCCGGCGGACCCCTATCGAACACTGAAGCTTTCTTT.

This chain links TRBV18 with TRBJ1-3, with a tentative D call TRBD1 (5 bases). Germline values: CDR1 KGHSH, CDR2 LQKENI. The CDR3 extends over 15 amino acids. The V end was cut by 4 bases, the J end by 1 base, with 11 bases between. This chain's CDR3 is CASSLRDGSGNTIYF. The CDR3 nucleotides read TGTGCCAGCTCACTCCGGGACGGTTCTGGAAACACCATATATTTT.